This TCR beta chain was documented in a study of Ad26.COV2.S vaccination and SARS-CoV-2 variants. Trimming cost V 1 base and J 3 bases, with 4 bases left between them. CDR3 length equals 13 residues. Treatment defined: 15 to 20 received Ad26.COV2.S at low or high dose, single or two shots; a few received placebo; per-sample allocation not given. Sampling happened 63 days after the first vaccine or placebo injection. The method was immunoSEQ multiplex PCR; TCRdb's version includes in-frame clones alone and lacks a portion of them. This table holds about 350,000 clones, about 86% found once. The sequence derives from a person between 18 and 59 years old who received the Ad26.COV2.S COVID-19 vaccine or a placebo. The specimen comprised peripheral blood, sampled in a trial of Ad26.COV2.S vaccine versus placebo. The chain has TRBV12-3 or TRBV12-4 and TRBJ1-3; D is uncertain. CDR3 in DNA: TGTGCCAGCAGTTTAGGCGGTGGAAACACCATATATTTT. It is translated as CASSLGGGNTIYF.